This T cell receptor beta chain came from a study of PD-1 blockade in classical Hodgkin lymphoma. On the study more broadly: Patients received nivolumab 3 mg/kg intravenously every 2 weeks.

Time point of the sample: cycle 4 day 1 (C4D1), after 6 weeks of nivolumab. With no exception, relapse followed autologous stem cell transplantation in all patients, and brentuximab vedotin exposure varied. The CDR3 contains 19 residues. Sequencing used immunoSEQ multiplex PCR; TCRdb keeps in-frame clones, though not all of them. In the table there are some 50,000 clones, about 80% of which are singletons. Study results and caveats: A reduction in baseline TCR diversity was reportedly seen in newly diagnosed patients relative to healthy donors. CD4+ TCR diversity, unlike CD8+, climbed significantly by C4D1. Complete responders matched newly diagnosed patients in baseline diversity.

Comment on this clone: The antigen remains undetermined.

This clonotype was sampled from a human donor with classical Hodgkin lymphoma. The sequences come from peripheral blood mononuclear cells (PBMCs), collected before the fourth cycle of nivolumab. The chain uses TRBV21-1 and TRBJ1-1; the DNA was not compared with TRBD1, the D call given in the table. TRBV21-1 is a recognized pseudogene. This chain's CDR3 is CASSTKKTGWDIGNTEAFF. The CDR3 DNA follows: TGTGCCAGCAGCACGAAAAAAACGGGGTGGGACATCGGGAACACTGAAGCTTTCTTT.